Following are 9 T cell receptor beta chains from one sample sequenced in a study of regulatory T cells in long-lasting Graves disease. Through Arm-PCR of CDR3 regions and iRepertoire HTBI primers, TCR beta libraries were built. TCRdb analysed the multiplex PCR reads with MiXCR anew, one entry per CDR3 protein. The data contain about 610,000 distinct CDR3 sequences, around 15% of them singletons. Time point defined: newly diagnosed GD, antithyroid drugs for less than 3 months. Extracted PBMC RNA gave rise to the TCR library. These data were also filed under a second study, of T cells in Graves' hyperthyroidism and ophthalmopathy.

This specimen consisted of peripheral blood mononuclear cells (PBMCs), obtained at new diagnosis, from a patient treated with antithyroid drugs. The receptors derive from a man between 18 and 35 years old with Graves disease.

Only a few counts were recorded for this clonotype. A far bigger clonotype differs at one base, so this is likely a read error. CDR3 nucleotide sequence: TGTGCCAGCAGCAAAACCTACGAGCAGTACTTC. Amino acids: CASSKTYEQYF. The chain carries TRBV28 and TRBJ2-7; no clear D gene. CDR1 and CDR2 (germline): MDHEN, SYDVKM. V was shortened by 6 bases and J by 2 bases, with 5 bases between the two germline ends. This CDR3 is built from 11 residues.

This clonotype came up a few times. The V call is TRBV6-1, the J call TRBJ2-7, with 8 nucleotides matching TRBD1. J lost 2 bases, V lost 10 bases, and 10 bases had no gene match. Germline V gene data show CDR1 as MNHNS and CDR2 as SASEGT. The CDR3 runs to 14 residues. DNA of the CDR3: TGTGCCATCAACGAGGACAGGGAAACCTACGAGCAGTACTTC. It is translated as CAINEDRETYEQYF.

This clonotype was found a few times. This chain connects TRBV6-2 or TRBV6-3 to TRBJ2-1; D is possibly TRBD1 or TRBD2 (6 bases each). V was pared by 5 bases and J by 6 bases, with 26 bases between. The CDR3 totals 18 residues. Germline CDR1 reads MNHEY; CDR2 reads SVGEGT. The CDR3 reads CASSELRGSTGAFNEQFF. Written as DNA, the CDR3 is TGTGCCAGCAGTGAACTCAGGGGATCAACGGGAGCTTTCAATGAGCAGTTCTTC.

This clonotype showed up just a few times. V is TRBV27 and J is TRBJ2-1, with TRBD1 as a possible D gene (5 bases). From germline, CDR1 is MNHEY and CDR2 SMNVEV (reference sequence). Trimming pared 6 bases from V and 2 bases from J, leaving 11 bases between. CDR3 size: 14 residues. The DNA of the CDR3 is TGTGCCAGCAGGACAACAGGACCCTACAATGAGCAGTTCTTC. Protein product: CASRTTGPYNEQFF.

V is TRBV4-1 and J is TRBJ1-4, with 7 bases aligning to TRBD1. Trimming removed 0 bases from V and 8 bases from J; junction bases left unmatched: 12. CDR3 length equals 17 residues. The V gene's germline CDR1 is MGHRA and CDR2 YSYEKL. This CDR3 is CASSQDAPGQYVEKLFF. CDR3 in DNA: TGCGCCAGCAGCCAAGATGCGCCGGGACAGTATGTCGAAAAACTGTTTTTT.

This clonotype was counted only a few times. V and J are TRBV7-9 and TRBJ1-4; D gene uncertain. V was clipped by 4 bases and J by 2 bases, with 8 bases between them. The germline V gene has CDR1 SEHNR and CDR2 FQNEAQ (reference sequence). The CDR3 has 14 residues. For the CDR3, the DNA is TGTGCCAGCAGCTCTACACCCACTAATGAAAAACTGTTTTTT. It yields the protein CASSSTPTNEKLFF.

This clonotype showed up many times. The V gene is TRBV12-3 or TRBV12-4, the J gene TRBJ2-3; 11 bases agree with TRBD2. The CDR3 runs 18 residues. V shed 5 bases, J shed 0 bases, and the junction held 10 bases outside the gene matches. CDR3 sequence (DNA): TGTGCCAGCAGTGGCCCGGGACTAGCGGATACTAGCACAGATACGCAGTATTTT. This sequence encodes CASSGPGLADTSTDTQYF.

This clonotype was seen only a few times. This may come from a read error, since a much larger clone is one base off. The CDR3 DNA reads TGTGCCAGCAGCTCGGCTAGCGAGCAGTTCAATGAGCAGTTCTTC. It codes for CASSSASEQFNEQFF. The chain is built from TRBV7-2 and TRBJ2-1; the D gene is possibly TRBD2 (6 bases). Germline loops: CDR1 SGHTA, CDR2 FQGNSA. The CDR3 has 15 residues. The germline V and J ends were trimmed by 4 bases and 6 bases, with 16 bases remaining between them.

The V gene is TRBV27, the J gene TRBJ1-4; the D is unclear. The CDR3 is 16 residues long. V lost 5 bases, J lost 1 base, and 14 bases lay in between. CDR1 is MNHEY and CDR2 is SMNVEV in the germline V gene (reference sequence). For the CDR3, the DNA is TGTGCCAGCAGTACCCGGACGGTGCAAACTAATGAAAAACTGTTTTTT. It yields the protein CASSTRTVQTNEKLFF.